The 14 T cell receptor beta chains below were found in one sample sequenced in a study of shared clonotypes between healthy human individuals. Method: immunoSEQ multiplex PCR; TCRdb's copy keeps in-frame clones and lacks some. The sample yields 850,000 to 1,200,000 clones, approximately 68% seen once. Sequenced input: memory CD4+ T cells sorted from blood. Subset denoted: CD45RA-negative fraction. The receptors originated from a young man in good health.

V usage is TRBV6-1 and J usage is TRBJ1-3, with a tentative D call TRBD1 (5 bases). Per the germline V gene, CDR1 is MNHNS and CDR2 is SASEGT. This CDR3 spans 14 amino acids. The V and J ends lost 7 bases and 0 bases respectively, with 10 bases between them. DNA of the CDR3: TGTGCCAGCACCTCAGGGCTCTCTGGAAACACCATATATTTT. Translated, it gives CASTSGLSGNTIYF.

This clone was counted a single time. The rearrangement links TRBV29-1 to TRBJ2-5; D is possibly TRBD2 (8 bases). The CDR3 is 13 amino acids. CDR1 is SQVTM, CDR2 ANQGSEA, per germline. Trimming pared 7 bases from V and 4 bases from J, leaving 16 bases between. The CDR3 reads CSGGGTDRETQYF. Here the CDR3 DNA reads TGCAGCGGCGGGGGGACAGACCGAGAGACCCAGTACTTC. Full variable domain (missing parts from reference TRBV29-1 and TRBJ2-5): SAVISQKPSRDICQRGTSLTIQCQVDSQVTMMFWYRQQPGQSLTLIATANQGSEATYESGFVIDKFPISRPNLTFSTLTVSNMSPEDSSIYLCSGGGTDRETQYFGPGTRLLVL.

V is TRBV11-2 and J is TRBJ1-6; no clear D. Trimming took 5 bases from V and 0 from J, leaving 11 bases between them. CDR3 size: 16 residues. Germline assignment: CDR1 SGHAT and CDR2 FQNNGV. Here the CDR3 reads CASSTRDRSYNSPLHF. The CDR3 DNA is TGTGCCAGCAGCACCCGGGATCGCTCCTATAATTCACCCCTCCACTTT.

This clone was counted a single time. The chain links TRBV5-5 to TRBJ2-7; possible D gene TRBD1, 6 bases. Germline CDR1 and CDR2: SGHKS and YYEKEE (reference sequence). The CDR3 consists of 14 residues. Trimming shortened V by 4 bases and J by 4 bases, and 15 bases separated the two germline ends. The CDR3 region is CASSRSQGTYEQYF. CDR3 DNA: TGTGCCAGCAGCCGCAGTCAGGGGACATACGAGCAGTACTTC.

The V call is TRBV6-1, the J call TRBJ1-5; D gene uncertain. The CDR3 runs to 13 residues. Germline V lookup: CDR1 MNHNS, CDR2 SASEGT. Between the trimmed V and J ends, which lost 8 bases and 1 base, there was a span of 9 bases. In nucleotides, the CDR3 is TGTGCCAGCGTTGAATGGAGCAATCAGCCCCAGCATTTT. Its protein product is CASVEWSNQPQHF.

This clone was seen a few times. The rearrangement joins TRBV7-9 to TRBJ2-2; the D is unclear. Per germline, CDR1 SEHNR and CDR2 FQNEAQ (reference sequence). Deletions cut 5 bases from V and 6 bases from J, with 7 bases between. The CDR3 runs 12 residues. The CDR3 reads CASSRDAGELFF. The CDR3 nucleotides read TGTGCCAGCAGCCGAGACGCCGGGGAGCTGTTTTTT.

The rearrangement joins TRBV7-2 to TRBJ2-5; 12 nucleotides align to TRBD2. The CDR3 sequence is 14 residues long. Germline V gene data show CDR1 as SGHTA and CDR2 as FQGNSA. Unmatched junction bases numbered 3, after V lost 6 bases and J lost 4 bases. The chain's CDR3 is CASRQGLAGETQYF. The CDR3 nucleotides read TGTGCCAGCAGACAGGGACTAGCGGGAGAGACCCAGTACTTC.

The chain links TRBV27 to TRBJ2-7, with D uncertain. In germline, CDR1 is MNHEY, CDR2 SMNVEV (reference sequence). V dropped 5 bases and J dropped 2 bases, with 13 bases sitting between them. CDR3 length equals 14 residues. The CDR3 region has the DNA TGTGCCAGCAGTCCCCTCAGGATCCCCTACGAGCAGTACTTC. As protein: CASSPLRIPYEQYF.

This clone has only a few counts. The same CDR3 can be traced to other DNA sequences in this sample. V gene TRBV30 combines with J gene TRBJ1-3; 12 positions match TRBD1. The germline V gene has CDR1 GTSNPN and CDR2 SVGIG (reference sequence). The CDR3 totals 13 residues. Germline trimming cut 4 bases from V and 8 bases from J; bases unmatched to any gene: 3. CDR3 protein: CAWIGTGGYTIYF. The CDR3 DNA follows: TGTGCCTGGATCGGGACAGGGGGCTACACCATATATTTT.

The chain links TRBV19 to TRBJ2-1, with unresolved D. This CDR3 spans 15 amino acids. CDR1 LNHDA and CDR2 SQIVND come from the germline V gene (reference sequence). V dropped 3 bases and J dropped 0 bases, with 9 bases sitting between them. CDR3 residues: CASSISRSSYNEQFF. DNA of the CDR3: TGTGCCAGTAGTATTTCCAGAAGCTCCTACAATGAGCAGTTCTTC.

CDR3 sequence: CASSSGLSTGELFF. DNA of the CDR3: TGTGCCAGCAGCTCCGGACTGAGCACCGGGGAGCTGTTTTTT. This chain connects TRBV7-3 to TRBJ2-2, with TRBD2 as a possible D gene (5 bases). V was pared by 4 bases and J by 4 bases, with 10 bases between. Germline values: CDR1 SGHTA, CDR2 FQGTGA. The CDR3 is 14 amino acids. The entire variable domain, with the rest obtained from reference TRBV7-3 and TRBJ2-2, is as follows: GAGVSQTPSNKVTEKGKYVELRCDPISGHTALYWYRQSLGQGPEFLIYFQGTGAADDSGLPNDRFFAVRPEGSVSTLKIQRTERGDSAVYLCASSSGLSTGELFFGEGSRLTVL.

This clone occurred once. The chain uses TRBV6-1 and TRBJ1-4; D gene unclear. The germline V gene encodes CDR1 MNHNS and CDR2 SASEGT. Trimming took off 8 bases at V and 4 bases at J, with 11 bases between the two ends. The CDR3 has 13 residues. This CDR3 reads CASREGRNEKLFF. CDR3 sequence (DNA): TGTGCCAGCCGAGAGGGCCGTAATGAAAAACTGTTTTTT.

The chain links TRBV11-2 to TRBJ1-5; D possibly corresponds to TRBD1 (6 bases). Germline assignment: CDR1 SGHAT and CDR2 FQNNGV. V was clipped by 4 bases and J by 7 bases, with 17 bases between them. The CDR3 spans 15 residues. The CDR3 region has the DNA TGTGCCAGCAGCTCCCTAGGGGGGATCGGGCAGCCCCAGCATTTT. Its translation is CASSSLGGIGQPQHF.

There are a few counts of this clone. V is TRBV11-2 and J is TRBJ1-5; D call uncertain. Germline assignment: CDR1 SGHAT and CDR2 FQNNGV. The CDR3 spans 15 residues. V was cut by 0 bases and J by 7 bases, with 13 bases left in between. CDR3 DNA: TGTGCCAGCAGCTTAGACCCCCTTATGGGGCAGCCCCAGCATTTT. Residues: CASSLDPLMGQPQHF.